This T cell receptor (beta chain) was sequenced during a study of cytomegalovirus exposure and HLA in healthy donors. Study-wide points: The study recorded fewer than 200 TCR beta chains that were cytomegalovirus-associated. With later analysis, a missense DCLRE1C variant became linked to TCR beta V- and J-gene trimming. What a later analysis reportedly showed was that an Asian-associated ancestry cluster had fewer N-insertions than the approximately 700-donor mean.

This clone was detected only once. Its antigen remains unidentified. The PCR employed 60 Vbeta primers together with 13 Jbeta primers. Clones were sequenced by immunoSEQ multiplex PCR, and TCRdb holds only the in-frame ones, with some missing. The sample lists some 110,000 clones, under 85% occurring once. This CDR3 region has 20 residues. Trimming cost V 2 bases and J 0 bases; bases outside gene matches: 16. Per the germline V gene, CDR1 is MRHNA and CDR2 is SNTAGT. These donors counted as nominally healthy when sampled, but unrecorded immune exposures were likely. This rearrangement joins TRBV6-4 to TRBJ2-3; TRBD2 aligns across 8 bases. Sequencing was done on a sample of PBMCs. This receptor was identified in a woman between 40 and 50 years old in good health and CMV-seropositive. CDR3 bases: TGTGCCAGCAGTGACGGGTTTAGCGGGGCCGCTGGCTCTAGCACAGATACGCAGTATTTT. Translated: CASSDGFSGAAGSSTDTQYF.